The T cell receptor beta chain described here comes from a study of post-analysis software for immune sequencing data. On the study more broadly: Some patients lacked subtype; others had relapsing-remitting, secondary progressive or progressive-relapsing disease.

This clonotype appeared a few times. Its antigen is unknown. TCR beta cDNA libraries had unique molecular identifiers. TCRdb reprocessed the PCR reads via MiXCR and lists one record per CDR3 protein. The sample consists of around 770,000 distinct CDR3 sequences, around 42% of them appearing once. The CDR3 sequence is 18 residues long. Germline V gene lookup returns CDR1 SGHAT and CDR2 FQNNGV. The V and J ends lost 7 bases and 0 bases, in that order; junction bases with no gene match: 11. General study results and limits: About 5 TRBV segments appeared more often in patients than in controls, and TRBV5-6, TRBV5-1 and TRBV20-1 were among these.

The gene calls are TRBV11-2 and TRBJ2-1, with 11 positions matching TRBD2. The sequencing input was blood. The source of this sequence is a girl under 18 with multiple sclerosis. CDR3 amino acids: CASILTSGIADSYNEQFF. The CDR3, as DNA: TGTGCCAGCATCCTGACTAGCGGGATAGCCGACTCCTACAATGAGCAGTTCTTC.